Each of the 13 T cell receptor beta chains below was sequenced from the same sample in a study of shared clonotypes between healthy human individuals. The protocol was immunoSEQ multiplex PCR, while the TCRdb copy is restricted to in-frame clones and leaves out a portion. This sample has approximately 980,000 clones, with 76% found just once. The sample taken for sequencing was memory CD4+ T cells sorted from blood. Subset defined: CD45RA-negative fraction. Receptors originate from a man in his late teens or twenties in good health.

The J gene is TRBJ2-5, the V gene TRBV5-4; D may be TRBD2 (6 bases). CDR3 length: 14 amino acids. Germline CDR1 reads SGHNT; CDR2 reads YYREEE (reference sequence). V was cut by 2 bases and J by 5 bases, with 13 bases left in between. CDR3 nucleotides: TGTGCCAGCAGCTTTACGGGGGTACATGAGACCCAGTACTTC. This translates into CASSFTGVHETQYF. Together with reference TRBV5-4 and TRBJ2-5, the CDR3 gives the full variable domain: ETGVTQSPTHLIKTRGQQVTLRCSSQSGHNTVSWYQQALGQGPQFIFQYYREEENGRGNFPPRFSGLQFPNYSSELNVNALELDDSALYLCASSFTGVHETQYFGPGTRLLVL.

Comment on this clone: This same CDR3 is encoded by further DNA sequences in the sample. This chain joins TRBV28 and TRBJ2-6; D is unresolved. The germline V gene has CDR1 MDHEN and CDR2 SYDVKM. Trimming took 1 base from V and 0 from J, leaving 4 bases between them. There are 15 residues in the CDR3. The DNA of the CDR3 is TGTGCCAGCAGTTTATACTCCTCTGGGGCCAACGTCCTGACTTTC. This encodes CASSLYSSGANVLTF. Full variable domain (rest looked up from reference TRBV28 and TRBJ2-6): DVKVTQSSRYLVKRTGEKVFLECVQDMDHENMFWYRQDPGLGLRLIYFSYDVKMKEKGDIPEGYSVSREKKERFSLILESASTNQTSMYLCASSLYSSGANVLTFGAGSRLTVL.

The J gene is TRBJ2-7, the V gene TRBV9; TRBD2 is a possible D gene (6 bases). The CDR3 spans 18 residues. V was shortened by 0 bases and J by 0 bases, with 19 bases between the two germline ends. Germline V CDR1 and CDR2: SGDLS, YYNGEE. DNA of the CDR3: TGTGCCAGCAGCGTAGGGTTGGGAGGCGGGTCGAGCTCCTACGAGCAGTACTTC. Translation: CASSVGLGGGSSSYEQYF.

The rearrangement joins TRBV2 to TRBJ1-5, with D hard to call. Trimming removed 6 bases at V and 4 bases at J, with 10 bases between. Germline values: CDR1 SNHLY, CDR2 FYNNEI. This CDR3 is 13 amino acids long. The CDR3 protein is CASRHNKNQPQHF. The CDR3 DNA follows: TGTGCCAGCAGGCACAACAAGAATCAGCCCCAGCATTTT.

This chain links TRBV2 with TRBJ2-1; D uncertain. This CDR3 comprises 11 residues. Germline CDR1 reads SNHLY; CDR2 reads FYNNEI. V was clipped by 4 bases and J by 14 bases, with 12 bases between them. In DNA form, the CDR3 reads TGTGCCAGCAGTGTTCTAGTTTCGGAGTTCTTC. It is translated as CASSVLVSEFF.

This CDR3 is CASSLIWSSGANVLTF. CDR3 in DNA: TGTGCCAGCAGCTTGATATGGTCCTCTGGGGCCAACGTCCTGACTTTC. The gene calls are TRBV5-8 and TRBJ2-6; D is unclear. The CDR3 runs 16 residues. CDR1 is SGHTS and CDR2 is YDEGEE in the germline V gene. Between the trimmed V and J ends, which lost 1 base and 0 bases, there was a span of 8 bases.

As regards this clone: This specimen includes other DNA sequences encoding the same CDR3. The V and J genes are TRBV6-1 and TRBJ2-7; D ambiguous. CDR3 size: 11 residues. V was clipped by 6 bases and J by 2 bases, with 5 bases between them. In germline, CDR1 is MNHNS, CDR2 SASEGT. The CDR3 loop is CASSLTYEQYF. In nucleotides, the CDR3 is TGTGCCAGCAGCCTAACCTACGAGCAGTACTTC.

The gene calls are TRBV6-1 and TRBJ2-2; 8 bases are a match to TRBD1. V lost 6 bases to trimming and J lost 2 bases; unmatched junction nucleotides: 5. This CDR3 is 15 amino acids long. Germline V CDR1 and CDR2: MNHNS, SASEGT. CDR3 loop: CASRAGQGNTGELFF. DNA for the CDR3: TGTGCCAGCAGGGCAGGACAGGGCAACACCGGGGAGCTGTTTTTT.

This chain uses TRBV11-2 with TRBJ2-5, with a tentative D call TRBD1 (5 bases). Deletions cut 5 bases from V and 4 bases from J, with 17 bases between. The CDR3 is 15 residues long. The germline V gene encodes CDR1 SGHAT and CDR2 FQNNGV. CDR3 bases: TGTGCCAGCAGCCCCCCTTGGGGCTTCTCAGAGACCCAGTACTTC. It specifies CASSPPWGFSETQYF.

The chain combines TRBV7-8 with TRBJ2-1; no reliable D call. Germline V gene lookup returns CDR1 SGHVS and CDR2 FQNEAQ. This CDR3 has 16 residues. Deletions cut 0 bases from V and 5 bases from J, with 14 bases between. The CDR3 here is CASSLAWLAVDNEQFF. The CDR3 bases are TGTGCCAGCAGCTTAGCGTGGCTGGCCGTGGACAATGAGCAGTTCTTC.

This clone was observed a handful of times. The rearrangement joins TRBV7-2 to TRBJ2-7; TRBD1 matches 9 bases. CDR1 and CDR2 (germline): SGHTA, FQGNSA. This CDR3 comprises 14 residues. Unmatched junction bases numbered 6, after V lost 5 bases and J lost 4 bases. CDR3 loop: CASSQGQGWYEQYF. DNA of the CDR3: TGTGCCAGCAGCCAGGGACAGGGTTGGTACGAGCAGTACTTC.

This clone was detected a few times. J is TRBJ1-5 and V is TRBV27; TRBD1 agrees at 8 bases. With V trimmed by 3 bases and J by 11 bases, 3 bases remained unmatched. CDR1 is MNHEY, CDR2 SMNVEV, per germline (reference sequence). The CDR3 runs to 12 residues. CDR3 loop: CASSLGTGTQHF. DNA for the CDR3: TGTGCCAGCAGTTTGGGGACAGGCACCCAGCATTTT.

With respect to this clone: Other DNA sequences in the sample encode the same CDR3. This chain uses TRBV29-1 with TRBJ2-2; D perhaps matches TRBD1 (5 bases). Looked up from germline, CDR1 is SQVTM and CDR2 is ANQGSEA. Trimming left V 4 bases short and J 5 bases short, with 8 bases between. This CDR3 contains 12 residues. The CDR3 loop reads CSVGGRTGELFF. Here the CDR3 DNA reads TGCAGCGTTGGGGGCCGAACCGGGGAGCTGTTTTTT.